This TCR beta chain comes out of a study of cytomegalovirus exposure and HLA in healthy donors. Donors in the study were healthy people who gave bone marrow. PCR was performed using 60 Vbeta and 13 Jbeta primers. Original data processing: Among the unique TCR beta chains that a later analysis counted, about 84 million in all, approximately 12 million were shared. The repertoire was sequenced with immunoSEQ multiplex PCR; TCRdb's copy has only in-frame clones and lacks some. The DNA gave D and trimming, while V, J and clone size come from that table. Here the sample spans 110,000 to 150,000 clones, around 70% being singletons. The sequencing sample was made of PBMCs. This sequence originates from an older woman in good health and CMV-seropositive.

The CDR3 DNA reads TGTGCCAGTAGCCGGGGGGACATAACTCCCGAAAAACTGTTTTTT. Protein sequence: CASSRGDITPEKLFF. This rearrangement joins TRBV19 to TRBJ1-4; D is perhaps TRBD1 (6 bases). The germline CDR1 and CDR2 sequences are LNHDA and SQIVND (reference sequence). Trimming removed 6 bases from V and 8 bases from J, with 19 bases in between. There are 15 residues in the CDR3.